The T cell receptor beta chain under discussion was sequenced for a study of PD-1 blockade in classical Hodgkin lymphoma. Study at large: Nivolumab 3 mg/kg was given intravenously every 2 weeks. Overall study results and limits: Whoever responded completely had baseline diversity much like that seen in newly diagnosed patients. Relapsed/refractory patients reportedly had lower baseline diversity than newly diagnosed patients. CD4+ TCR diversity, unlike CD8+, climbed significantly by C4D1.

The data were produced by immunoSEQ multiplex PCR, yet TCRdb's version contains in-frame clones alone and is incomplete. The data contain about 28,000 clones, around 70% of them singletons. A word on this clone: Its antigen is unknown.

Every patient had relapsed following autologous stem cell transplantation, and cohorts differed in brentuximab vedotin exposure. V lost 4 bases and J 8 bases, leaving 15 bases between the germline ends. CDR1 MDHEN and CDR2 SYDVKM come from the germline V gene. The CDR3 is 15 amino acids. The chain couples TRBV28 to TRBJ1-6; D call uncertain. The sequencing here drew on peripheral blood mononuclear cells (PBMCs), taken before the second cycle of nivolumab. The TCR was taken from a human donor with classical Hodgkin lymphoma. In DNA, the CDR3 is TGTGCCAGCAGTTCAACAATACGAGGGTATTCACCCCTCCACTTT. Translated: CASSSTIRGYSPLHF.